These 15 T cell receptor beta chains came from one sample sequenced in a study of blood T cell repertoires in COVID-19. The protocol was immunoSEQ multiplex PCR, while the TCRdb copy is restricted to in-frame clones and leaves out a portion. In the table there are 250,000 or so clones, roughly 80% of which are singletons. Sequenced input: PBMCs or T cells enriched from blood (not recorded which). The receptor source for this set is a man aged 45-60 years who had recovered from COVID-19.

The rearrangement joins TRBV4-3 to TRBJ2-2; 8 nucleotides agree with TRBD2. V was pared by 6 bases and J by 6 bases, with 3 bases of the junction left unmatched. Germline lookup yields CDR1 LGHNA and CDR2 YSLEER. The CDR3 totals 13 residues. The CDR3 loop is CASSLAGPGELFF. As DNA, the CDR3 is TGCGCCAGCAGTCTAGCGGGCCCCGGGGAGCTGTTTTTT.

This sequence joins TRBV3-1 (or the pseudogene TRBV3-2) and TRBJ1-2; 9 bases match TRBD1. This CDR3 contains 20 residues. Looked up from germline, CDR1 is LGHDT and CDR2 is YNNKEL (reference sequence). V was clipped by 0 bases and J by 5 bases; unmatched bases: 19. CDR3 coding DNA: TGTGCCAGCAGCCAAGAAGTTTTACAGGGGGCCCTCATGGGGTGGTATGGCTACACCTTC. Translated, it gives CASSQEVLQGALMGWYGYTF.

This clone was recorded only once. The DNA for the CDR3 is TGTGCCAGCAGCCAACCAGCACGAGCGGAGATAGATACGCAGTATTTT. This gives the protein CASSQPARAEIDTQYF. The chain combines TRBV4-2 with TRBJ2-3, with a weak D call TRBD2 (5 bases). The CDR3 runs to 16 residues. Per the germline V gene, CDR1 is LGHNA and CDR2 is YNFKEQ. V was trimmed by 2 bases and J by 5 bases, leaving 17 bases between them.

The CDR3 is CASTLGSQETQYF. CDR3 sequence (DNA): TGTGCCAGCACGCTAGGTTCTCAAGAGACCCAGTACTTC. The chain uses TRBV2 and TRBJ2-5; D not certain. This CDR3 region has 13 residues. V lost 7 bases and J 2 bases, leaving 11 bases between the germline ends. Germline-derived CDR1 and CDR2 are SNHLY and FYNNEI.

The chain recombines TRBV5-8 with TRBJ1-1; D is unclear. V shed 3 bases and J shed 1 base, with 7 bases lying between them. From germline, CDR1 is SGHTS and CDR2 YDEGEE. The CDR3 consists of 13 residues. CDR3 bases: TGTGCCAGCAGCTCCTCGGGGAACACTGAAGCTTTCTTT. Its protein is CASSSSGNTEAFF.

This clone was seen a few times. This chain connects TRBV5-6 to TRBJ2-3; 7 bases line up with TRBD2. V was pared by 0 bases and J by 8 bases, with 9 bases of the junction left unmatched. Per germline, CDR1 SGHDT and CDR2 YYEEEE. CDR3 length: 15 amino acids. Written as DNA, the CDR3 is TGTGCCAGCAGCTTGGTTGCGGGAGCCTCAGGTACGCAGTATTTT. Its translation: CASSLVAGASGTQYF.

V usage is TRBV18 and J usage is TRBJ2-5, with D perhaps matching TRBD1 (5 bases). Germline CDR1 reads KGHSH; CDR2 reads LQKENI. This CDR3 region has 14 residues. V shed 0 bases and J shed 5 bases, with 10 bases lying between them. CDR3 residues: CASSPPGPRETQYF. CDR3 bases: TGTGCCAGCTCACCACCGGGGCCGCGGGAGACCCAGTACTTC.

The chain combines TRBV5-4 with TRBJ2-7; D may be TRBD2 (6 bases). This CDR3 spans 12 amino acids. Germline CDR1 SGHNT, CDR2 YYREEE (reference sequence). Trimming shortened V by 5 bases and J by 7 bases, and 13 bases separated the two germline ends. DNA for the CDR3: TGTGCCAGCAGTTCTTACGGGAGTGAGCAGTACTTC. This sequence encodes CASSSYGSEQYF. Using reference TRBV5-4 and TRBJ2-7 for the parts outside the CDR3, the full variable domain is ETGVTQSPTHLIKTRGQQVTLRCSSQSGHNTVSWYQQALGQGPQFIFQYYREEENGRGNFPPRFSGLQFPNYSSELNVNALELDDSALYLCASSSYGSEQYFGPGTRLTVT.

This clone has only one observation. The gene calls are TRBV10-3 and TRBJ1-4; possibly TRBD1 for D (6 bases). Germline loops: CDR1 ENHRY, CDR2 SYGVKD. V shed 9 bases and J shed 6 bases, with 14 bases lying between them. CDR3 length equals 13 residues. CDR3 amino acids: CAITGKRDEKLFF. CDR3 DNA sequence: TGTGCCATTACAGGGAAACGGGATGAAAAACTGTTTTTT.

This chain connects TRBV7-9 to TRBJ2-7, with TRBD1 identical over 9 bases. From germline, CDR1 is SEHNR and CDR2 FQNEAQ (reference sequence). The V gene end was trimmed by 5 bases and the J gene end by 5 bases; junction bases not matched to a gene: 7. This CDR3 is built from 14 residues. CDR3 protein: CASSQWTGVHEQYF. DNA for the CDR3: TGTGCCAGCAGCCAGTGGACAGGGGTCCACGAGCAGTACTTC. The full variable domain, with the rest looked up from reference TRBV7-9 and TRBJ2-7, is DTGVSQNPRHKITKRGQNVTFRCDPISEHNRLYWYRQTLGQGPEFLTYFQNEAQLEKSRLLSDRFSAERPKGSFSTLEIQRTEQGDSAMYLCASSQWTGVHEQYFGPGTRLTVT.

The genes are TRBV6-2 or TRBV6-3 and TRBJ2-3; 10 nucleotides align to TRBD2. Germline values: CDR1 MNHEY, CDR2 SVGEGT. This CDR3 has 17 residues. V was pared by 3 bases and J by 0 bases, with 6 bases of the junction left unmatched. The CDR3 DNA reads TGTGCCAGCAGTTATTGGACTAGCGGTATGAGCACAGATACGCAGTATTTT. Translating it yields CASSYWTSGMSTDTQYF.

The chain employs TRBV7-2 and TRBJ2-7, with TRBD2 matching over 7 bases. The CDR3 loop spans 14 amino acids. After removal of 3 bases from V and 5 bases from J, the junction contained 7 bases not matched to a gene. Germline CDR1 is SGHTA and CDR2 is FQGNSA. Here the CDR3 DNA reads TGTGCCAGCAGCTTGGGGCTAGCGGTCAACGAGCAGTACTTC. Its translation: CASSLGLAVNEQYF.

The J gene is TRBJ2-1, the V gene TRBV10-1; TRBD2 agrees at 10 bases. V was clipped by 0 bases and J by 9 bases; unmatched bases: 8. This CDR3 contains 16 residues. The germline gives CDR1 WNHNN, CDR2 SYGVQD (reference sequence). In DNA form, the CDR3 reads TGCGCCAGCAGTGAGTCGATTAGCGGGAGGTGGAGTGAGCAGTTCTTC. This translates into CASSESISGRWSEQFF.

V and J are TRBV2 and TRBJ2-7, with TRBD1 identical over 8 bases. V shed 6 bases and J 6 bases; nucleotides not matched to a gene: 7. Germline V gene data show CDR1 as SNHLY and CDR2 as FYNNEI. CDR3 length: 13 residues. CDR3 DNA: TGTGCCAGCAGCCCAGGGACAGGTGGCGAGCAGTACTTC. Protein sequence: CASSPGTGGEQYF.

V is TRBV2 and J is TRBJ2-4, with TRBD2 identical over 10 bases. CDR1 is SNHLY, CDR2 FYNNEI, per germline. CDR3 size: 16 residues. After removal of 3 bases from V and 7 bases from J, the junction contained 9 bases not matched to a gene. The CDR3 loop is CASSDRAGGPGNIQYF. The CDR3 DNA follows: TGTGCCAGCAGTGATCGAGCGGGGGGGCCGGGGAACATTCAGTACTTC.